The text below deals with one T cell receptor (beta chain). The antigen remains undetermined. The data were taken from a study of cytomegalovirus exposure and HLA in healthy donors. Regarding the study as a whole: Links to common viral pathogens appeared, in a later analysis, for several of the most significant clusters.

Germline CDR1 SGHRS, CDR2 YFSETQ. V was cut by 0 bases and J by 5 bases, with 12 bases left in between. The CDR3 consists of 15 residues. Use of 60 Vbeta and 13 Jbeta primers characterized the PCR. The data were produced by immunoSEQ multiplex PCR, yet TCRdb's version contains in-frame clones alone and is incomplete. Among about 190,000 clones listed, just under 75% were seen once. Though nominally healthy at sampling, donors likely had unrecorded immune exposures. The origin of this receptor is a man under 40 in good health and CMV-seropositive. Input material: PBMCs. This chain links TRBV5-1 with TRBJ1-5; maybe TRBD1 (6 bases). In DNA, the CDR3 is TGCGCCAGCAGCTTGGGTTTATCAGGGGATCAGCCCCAGCATTTT. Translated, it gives CASSLGLSGDQPQHF.